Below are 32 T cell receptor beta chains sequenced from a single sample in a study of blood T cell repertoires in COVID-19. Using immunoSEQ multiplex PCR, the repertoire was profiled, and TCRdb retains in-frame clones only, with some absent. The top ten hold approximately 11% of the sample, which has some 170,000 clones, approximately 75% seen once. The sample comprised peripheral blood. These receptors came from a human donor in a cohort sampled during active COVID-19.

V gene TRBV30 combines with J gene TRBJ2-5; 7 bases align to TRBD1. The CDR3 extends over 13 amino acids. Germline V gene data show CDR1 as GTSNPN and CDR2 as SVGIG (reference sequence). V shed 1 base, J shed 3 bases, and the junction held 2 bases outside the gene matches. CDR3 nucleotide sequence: TGTGCCTGGAGTGCCGGGACAGAAGAGACCCAGTACTTC. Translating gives CAWSAGTEETQYF.

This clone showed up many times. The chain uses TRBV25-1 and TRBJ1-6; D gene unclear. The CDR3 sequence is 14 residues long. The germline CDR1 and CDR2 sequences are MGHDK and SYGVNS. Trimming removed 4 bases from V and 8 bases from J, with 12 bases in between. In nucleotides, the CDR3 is TGTGCCAGCAGTGCAACTGGCGGAGATTCACCCCTCCACTTT. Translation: CASSATGGDSPLHF.

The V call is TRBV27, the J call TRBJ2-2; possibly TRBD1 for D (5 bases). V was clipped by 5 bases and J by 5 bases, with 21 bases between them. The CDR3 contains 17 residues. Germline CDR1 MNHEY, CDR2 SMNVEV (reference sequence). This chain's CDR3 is CASSRLLARDKTGELFF. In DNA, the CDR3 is TGTGCCAGCAGTCGCCTCCTGGCCAGGGATAAAACCGGGGAGCTGTTTTTT.

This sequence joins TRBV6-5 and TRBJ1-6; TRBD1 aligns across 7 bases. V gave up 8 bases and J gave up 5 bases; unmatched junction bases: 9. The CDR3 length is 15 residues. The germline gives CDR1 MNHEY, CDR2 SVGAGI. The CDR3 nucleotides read TGTGCCAGCGATACTTACAGGGGTGATAATTCACCCCTCCACTTT. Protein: CASDTYRGDNSPLHF.

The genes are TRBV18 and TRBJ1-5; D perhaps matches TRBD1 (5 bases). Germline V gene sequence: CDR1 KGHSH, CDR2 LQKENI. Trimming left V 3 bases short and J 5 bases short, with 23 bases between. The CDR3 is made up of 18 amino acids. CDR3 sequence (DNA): TGTGCCAGCTCACCGCTCCCCACTCAGGGTTTTCGGGATCAGCCCCAGCATTTT. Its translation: CASSPLPTQGFRDQPQHF.

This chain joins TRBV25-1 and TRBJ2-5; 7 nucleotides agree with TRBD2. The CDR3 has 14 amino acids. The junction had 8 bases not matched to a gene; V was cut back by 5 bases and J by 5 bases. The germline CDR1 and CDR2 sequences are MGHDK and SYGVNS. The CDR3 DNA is TGTGCCAGCAGTTACCGGGACGGGAGGGAGACCCAGTACTTC. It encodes CASSYRDGRETQYF. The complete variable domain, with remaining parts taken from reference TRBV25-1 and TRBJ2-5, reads EADIYQTPRYLVIGTGKKITLECSQTMGHDKMYWYQQDPGMELHLIHYSYGVNSTEKGDLSSESTVSRIRTEHFPLTLESARPSHTSQYLCASSYRDGRETQYFGPGTRLLVL.

The CDR3 DNA reads TGTGCCAGCAGCACCAGAACCGGGACAGGGGCCTACGAGCAGTACTTC. As protein: CASSTRTGTGAYEQYF. The rearrangement joins TRBV11-2 to TRBJ2-7; 10 bases align to TRBD1. The ends lost 5 bases at V and 2 bases at J; junction bases unmatched: 9. CDR3 length equals 16 residues. CDR1 and CDR2 (germline): SGHAT, FQNNGV.

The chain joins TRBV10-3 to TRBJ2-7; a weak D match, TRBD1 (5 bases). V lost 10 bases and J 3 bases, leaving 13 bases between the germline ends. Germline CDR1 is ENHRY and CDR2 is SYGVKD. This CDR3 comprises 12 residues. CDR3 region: CASAIDSYEQYF. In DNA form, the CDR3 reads TGTGCCAGCGCTATAGACAGCTACGAGCAGTACTTC.

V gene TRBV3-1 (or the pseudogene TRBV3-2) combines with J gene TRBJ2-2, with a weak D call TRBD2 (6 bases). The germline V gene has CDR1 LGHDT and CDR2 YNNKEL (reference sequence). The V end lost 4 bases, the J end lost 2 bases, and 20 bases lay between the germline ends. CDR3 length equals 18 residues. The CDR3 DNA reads TGTGCCAGCAGCCGGAATGGAGGGAGAATTATTAACACCGGGGAGCTGTTTTTT. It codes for CASSRNGGRIINTGELFF.

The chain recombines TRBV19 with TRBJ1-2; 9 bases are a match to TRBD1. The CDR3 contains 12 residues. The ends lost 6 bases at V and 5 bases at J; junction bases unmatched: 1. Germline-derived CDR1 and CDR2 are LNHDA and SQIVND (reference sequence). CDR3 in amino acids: CASRGQGYGYTF. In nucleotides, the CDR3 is TGTGCCAGTAGAGGACAGGGGTATGGCTACACCTTC.

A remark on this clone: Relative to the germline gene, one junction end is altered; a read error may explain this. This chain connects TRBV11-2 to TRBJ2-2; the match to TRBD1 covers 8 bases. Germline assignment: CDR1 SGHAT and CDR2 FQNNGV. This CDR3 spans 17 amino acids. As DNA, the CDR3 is TGTGCCAGCAGCGTAGAGGGGACAGGCTTAAACACCGGGGAGCTGTTTTTT. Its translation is CASSVEGTGLNTGELFF.

In nucleotides, the CDR3 is TGTGCCAGCAGCCTCGGGGCTAGCGGGAGTGTTGAGCAGTTCTTC. Translating gives CASSLGASGSVEQFF. This chain joins TRBV27 and TRBJ2-1; 10 nucleotides agree with TRBD2. The germline V gene has CDR1 MNHEY and CDR2 SMNVEV (reference sequence). With 6 bases clipped from V and 9 bases from J, the junction kept 11 bases outside the gene matches. The CDR3 totals 15 residues.

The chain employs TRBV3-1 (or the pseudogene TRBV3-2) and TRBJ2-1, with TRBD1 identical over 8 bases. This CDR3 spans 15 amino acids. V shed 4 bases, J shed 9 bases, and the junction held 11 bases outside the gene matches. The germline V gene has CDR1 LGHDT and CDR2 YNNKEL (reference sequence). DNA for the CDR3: TGTGCCAGCAGCCTCTCAGGGGGCAAACGGGGTGAGCAGTTCTTC. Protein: CASSLSGGKRGEQFF.

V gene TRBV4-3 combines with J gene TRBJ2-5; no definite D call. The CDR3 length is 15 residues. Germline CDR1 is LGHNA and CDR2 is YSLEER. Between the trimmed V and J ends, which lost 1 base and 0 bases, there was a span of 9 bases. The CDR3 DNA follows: TGCGCCAGCAGCCAAGGTGTGGCGGACCAAGAGACCCAGTACTTC. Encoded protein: CASSQGVADQETQYF.

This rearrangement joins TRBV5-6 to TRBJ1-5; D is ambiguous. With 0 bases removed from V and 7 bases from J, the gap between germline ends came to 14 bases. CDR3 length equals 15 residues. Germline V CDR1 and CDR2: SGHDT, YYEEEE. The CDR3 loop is CASSLGRAVEQPQHF. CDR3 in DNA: TGTGCCAGCAGCTTGGGGAGGGCAGTCGAGCAGCCCCAGCATTTT.

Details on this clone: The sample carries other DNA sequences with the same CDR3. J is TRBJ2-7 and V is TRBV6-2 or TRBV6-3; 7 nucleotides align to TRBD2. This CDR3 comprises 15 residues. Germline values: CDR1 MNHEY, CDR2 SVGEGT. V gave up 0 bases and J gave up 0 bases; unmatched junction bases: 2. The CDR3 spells CASSYSRGSSYEQYF. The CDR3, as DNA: TGTGCCAGCAGTTACTCCCGCGGGAGCTCCTACGAGCAGTACTTC.

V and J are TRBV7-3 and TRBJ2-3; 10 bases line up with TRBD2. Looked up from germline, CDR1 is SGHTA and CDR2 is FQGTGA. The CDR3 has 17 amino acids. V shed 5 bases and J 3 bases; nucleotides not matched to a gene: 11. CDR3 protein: CASSPTGLAGVTDTQYF. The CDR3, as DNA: TGTGCCAGCAGCCCCACCGGGCTAGCGGGAGTGACAGATACGCAGTATTTT. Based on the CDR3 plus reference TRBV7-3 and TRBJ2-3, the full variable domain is GAGVSQTPSNKVTEKGKYVELRCDPISGHTALYWYRQSLGQGPEFLIYFQGTGAADDSGLPNDRFFAVRPEGSVSTLKIQRTERGDSAVYLCASSPTGLAGVTDTQYFGPGTRLTVL.

CDR3 coding DNA: TGTGCTAGTGGTCAGCCGGGGGACGTTACGGAGACCCAGTACTTC. Residues: CASGQPGDVTETQYF. The gene calls are TRBV12-5 and TRBJ2-5; maybe TRBD2 (6 bases). The germline V gene has CDR1 LGHNT and CDR2 FRNRAP. The V end was cut by 5 bases, the J end by 5 bases, with 18 bases between. The CDR3 has 15 amino acids.

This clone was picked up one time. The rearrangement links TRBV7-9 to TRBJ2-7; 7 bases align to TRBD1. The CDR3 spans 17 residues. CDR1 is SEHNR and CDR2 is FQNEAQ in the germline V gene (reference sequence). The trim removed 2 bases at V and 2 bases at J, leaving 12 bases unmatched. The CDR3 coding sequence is TGTGCCAGCAGCTTATTTGGGCTCGGACAGGCGGCCTACGAGCAGTACTTC. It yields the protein CASSLFGLGQAAYEQYF.

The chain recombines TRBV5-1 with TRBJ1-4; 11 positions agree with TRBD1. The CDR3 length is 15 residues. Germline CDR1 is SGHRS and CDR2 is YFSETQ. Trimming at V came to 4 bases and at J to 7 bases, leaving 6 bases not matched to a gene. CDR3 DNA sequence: TGCGCCAGCAGCGGGGGACAGGGGGGAACTGAAAAACTGTTTTTT. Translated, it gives CASSGGQGGTEKLFF.

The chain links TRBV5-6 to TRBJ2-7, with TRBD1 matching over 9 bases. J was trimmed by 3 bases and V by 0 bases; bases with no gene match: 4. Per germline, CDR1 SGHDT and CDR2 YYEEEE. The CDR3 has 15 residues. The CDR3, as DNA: TGTGCCAGCAGCTTGGTGGGACAGGGCCTCTACGAGCAGTACTTC. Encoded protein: CASSLVGQGLYEQYF.

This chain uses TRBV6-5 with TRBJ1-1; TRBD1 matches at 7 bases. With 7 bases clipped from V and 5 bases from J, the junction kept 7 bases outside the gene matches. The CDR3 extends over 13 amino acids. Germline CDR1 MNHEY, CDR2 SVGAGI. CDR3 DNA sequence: TGTGCCAGCACCTCGACAGGGCGGACTGAAGCTTTCTTT. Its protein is CASTSTGRTEAFF.

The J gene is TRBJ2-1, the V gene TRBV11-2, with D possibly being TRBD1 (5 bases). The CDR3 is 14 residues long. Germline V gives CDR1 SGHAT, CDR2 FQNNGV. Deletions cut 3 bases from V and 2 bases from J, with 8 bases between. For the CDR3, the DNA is TGTGCCAGCAGCTTTCAGGGCCCCTACAATGAGCAGTTCTTC. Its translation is CASSFQGPYNEQFF.

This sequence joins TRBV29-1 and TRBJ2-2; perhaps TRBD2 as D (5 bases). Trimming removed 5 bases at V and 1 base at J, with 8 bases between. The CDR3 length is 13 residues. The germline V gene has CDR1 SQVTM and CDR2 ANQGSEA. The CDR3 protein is CSVHRGNTGELFF. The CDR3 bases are TGCAGCGTTCACCGGGGGAACACCGGGGAGCTGTTTTTT.

CDR3 protein: CASADRQNEQFF. The CDR3 DNA reads TGCGCCAGTGCGGACAGGCAGAATGAGCAGTTCTTC. This chain links TRBV10-1 with TRBJ2-1; 7 bases fit TRBD1. The CDR3 is made up of 12 amino acids. V shed 9 bases and J 7 bases; nucleotides not matched to a gene: 6. Germline loops: CDR1 WNHNN, CDR2 SYGVQD (reference sequence).

The CDR3, as DNA: TGTGCCAGCAGCTTTTCTAGCGGGGTCAGCTCCTACAATGAGCAGTTCTTC. This gives the protein CASSFSSGVSSYNEQFF. The chain employs TRBV7-2 and TRBJ2-1, with 9 bases fitting TRBD2. CDR1 and CDR2 from the germline V gene are SGHTA and FQGNSA. Losses at the gene ends were 3 bases for V and 0 bases for J; bases not matched to a gene: 6. The CDR3 runs to 17 residues.

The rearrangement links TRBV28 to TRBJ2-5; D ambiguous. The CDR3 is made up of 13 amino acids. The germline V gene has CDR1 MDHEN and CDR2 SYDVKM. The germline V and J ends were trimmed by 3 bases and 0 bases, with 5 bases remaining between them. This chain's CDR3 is CASSFQYQETQYF. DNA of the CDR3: TGTGCCAGCAGTTTCCAGTACCAAGAGACCCAGTACTTC.

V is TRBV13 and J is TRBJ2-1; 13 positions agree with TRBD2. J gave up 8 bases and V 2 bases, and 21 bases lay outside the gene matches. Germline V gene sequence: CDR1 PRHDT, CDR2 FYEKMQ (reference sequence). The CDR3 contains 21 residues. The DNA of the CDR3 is TGTGCCAGCAGCTTAAGTCGAACTAGCGGGAGGGGCTCTGAGTCAACCCATGAGCAGTTCTTC. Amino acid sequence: CASSLSRTSGRGSESTHEQFF.

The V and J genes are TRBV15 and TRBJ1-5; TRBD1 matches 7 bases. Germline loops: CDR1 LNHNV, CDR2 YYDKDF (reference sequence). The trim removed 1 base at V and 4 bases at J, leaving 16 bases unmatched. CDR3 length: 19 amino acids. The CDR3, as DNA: TGTGCCACCAGCAGAGGCCGTATGGTTAGGGACAGCTCTAATCAGCCCCAGCATTTT. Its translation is CATSRGRMVRDSSNQPQHF.

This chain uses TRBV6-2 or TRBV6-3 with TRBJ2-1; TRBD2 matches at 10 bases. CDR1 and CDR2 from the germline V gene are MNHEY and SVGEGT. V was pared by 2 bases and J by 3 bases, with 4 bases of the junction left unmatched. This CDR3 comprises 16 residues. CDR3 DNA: TGTGCCAGCAGTTACCTCGGGACTAGCGACTACAATGAGCAGTTCTTC. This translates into CASSYLGTSDYNEQFF.

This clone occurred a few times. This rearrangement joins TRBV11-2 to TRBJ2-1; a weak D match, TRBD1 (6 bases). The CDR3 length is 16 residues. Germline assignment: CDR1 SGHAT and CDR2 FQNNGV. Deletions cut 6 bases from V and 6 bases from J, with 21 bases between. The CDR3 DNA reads TGTGCCAGCAGGCCTAAACAGGGATCCCTATTCAATGAGCAGTTCTTC. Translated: CASRPKQGSLFNEQFF.

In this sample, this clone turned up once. CDR3 in amino acids: CASSLLAGASSDTQYF. The CDR3 nucleotides are TGTGCCAGCAGTCTACTAGCGGGGGCCTCCTCAGATACGCAGTATTTT. V gene TRBV28 combines with J gene TRBJ2-3, with TRBD2 matching over 11 bases. V shed 5 bases and J 4 bases; nucleotides not matched to a gene: 8. This CDR3 contains 16 residues. Germline V gene data show CDR1 as MDHEN and CDR2 as SYDVKM.